Below, 16 T cell receptor beta chains from the same sample are listed, as sequenced in a study of CD8+ T cells in alopecia areata. As for treatment: oral pan-JAK inhibitor, 5-10 mg twice daily. Following extraction, RNA underwent reverse transcription to cDNA, which served as the sequencing template. Assay used: immunoSEQ multiplex PCR; TCRdb lists only in-frame clones, some missing. The sample has about 97,000 clones; 60% are singletons. The sample in question was CD8+ T cells sorted from blood, obtained at approximately week 56, from a patient treated with tofacitinib. The origin of the receptors is a human donor with alopecia areata.

V and J are TRBV13 and TRBJ2-5; TRBD1 matches at 8 bases. Germline CDR1 PRHDT, CDR2 FYEKMQ (reference sequence). V gave up 5 bases and J gave up 5 bases; unmatched junction bases: 10. The CDR3 covers 15 residues. The CDR3 region has the DNA TGTGCCAGCAGCGAGCGCGGCAGGGGGCATGAGACCCAGTACTTC. Its translation is CASSERGRGHETQYF.

J is TRBJ1-3 and V is TRBV7-9; D uncertain. From germline, CDR1 is SEHNR and CDR2 FQNEAQ (reference sequence). The CDR3 contains 15 residues. Trimming removed 5 bases from V and 7 bases from J, with 18 bases in between. CDR3 loop: CASSQEQSGLNTIYF. The CDR3 DNA sequence: TGTGCCAGCAGCCAAGAACAATCCGGGCTCAACACCATATATTTT.

The V and J genes are TRBV29-1 and TRBJ1-2; no reliable D call. V gave up 7 bases and J gave up 7 bases, with 16 bases separating them. This CDR3 has 12 residues. Germline values: CDR1 SQVTM, CDR2 ANQGSEA. The CDR3 is CSAPSTLGGYTF. In nucleotides, the CDR3 is TGCAGCGCCCCATCGACCTTAGGTGGCTACACCTTC.

V usage is TRBV11-3 and J usage is TRBJ2-7; TRBD2 matches 10 bases. This CDR3 contains 14 residues. The J segment lost 4 bases and the V segment lost 6 bases, leaving 6 bases of the junction unmatched. CDR1 is SGHNT and CDR2 is YENEEA in the germline V gene. The CDR3 spells CASRPGLANYEQYF. DNA for the CDR3: TGTGCCAGCAGACCGGGACTAGCGAATTACGAGCAGTACTTC.

This clone has a single count. The gene calls are TRBV15 and TRBJ2-1, with D tentatively TRBD1 (6 bases). The CDR3 spans 16 residues. V was shortened by 5 bases and J by 0 bases, with 14 bases between the two germline ends. Germline loops: CDR1 LNHNV, CDR2 YYDKDF (reference sequence). This CDR3 reads CATSVGTTSSYNEQFF. Written as DNA, the CDR3 is TGTGCCACCAGCGTCGGGACAACCAGCTCCTACAATGAGCAGTTCTTC.

This rearrangement joins TRBV7-9 to TRBJ2-3; D might be TRBD1 (5 bases). Germline values: CDR1 SEHNR, CDR2 FQNEAQ (reference sequence). V lost 7 bases, J lost 0 bases, and 11 bases lay in between. The CDR3 is made up of 14 amino acids. CDR3 sequence (DNA): TGTGCCAGCACCTGGGGCGGAAGCACAGATACGCAGTATTTT. It is translated as CASTWGGSTDTQYF.

CDR3 sequence reads: CASSLYDRGAYGYTF. The CDR3 bases are TGTGCCAGCAGCTTATATGACAGGGGAGCCTATGGCTACACCTTC. The chain has TRBV7-8 and TRBJ1-2; 8 bases are shared with TRBD1. The CDR3 is 15 amino acids. After removal of 2 bases from V and 4 bases from J, the junction contained 6 bases not matched to a gene. Germline-derived CDR1 and CDR2 are SGHVS and FQNEAQ.

This chain uses TRBV6-5 with TRBJ2-5, with 7 nucleotides matching TRBD2. The CDR3 sequence is 15 residues long. Germline assignment: CDR1 MNHEY and CDR2 SVGAGI. Unmatched junction bases numbered 2, after V lost 0 bases and J lost 1 base. The CDR3 DNA follows: TGTGCCAGCAGTTACTCGGAGCGGGGCCAAGAGACCCAGTACTTC. Protein product: CASSYSERGQETQYF.

The chain is built from TRBV5-1 and TRBJ2-2, with D perhaps TRBD1 (6 bases). Trimming cost V 8 bases and J 4 bases, with 9 bases left between them. The length of the CDR3 is 12 residues. Germline loops: CDR1 SGHRS, CDR2 YFSETQ. Here the CDR3 reads CASKQGTGELFF. The CDR3 DNA follows: TGCGCCAGTAAACAGGGCACCGGGGAGCTGTTTTTT.

This clone showed up just a few times. At the DNA level, this CDR3 is encoded by other sequences in the same sample as well. The gene calls are TRBV7-9 and TRBJ2-7; 7 bases are a match to TRBD1. The trim removed 5 bases at V and 2 bases at J, leaving 6 bases unmatched. This CDR3 region has 14 residues. Germline values: CDR1 SEHNR, CDR2 FQNEAQ (reference sequence). CDR3 DNA: TGTGCCAGCAGCCCCCGACAGGGAACCTACGAGCAGTACTTC. It codes for CASSPRQGTYEQYF.

This chain uses TRBV27 with TRBJ2-3, with 10 bases identical to TRBD1. Germline V gives CDR1 MNHEY, CDR2 SMNVEV (reference sequence). The V segment lost 4 bases and the J segment 5 bases; nucleotides outside the gene matches: 9. This CDR3 spans 16 amino acids. The DNA of the CDR3 is TGTGCCAGCAGTTCCCCCGGGACAGGGGCTGGAGATACGCAGTATTTT. It specifies CASSSPGTGAGDTQYF.

This clone was detected only a few times. This chain uses TRBV30 with TRBJ1-1, with D perhaps TRBD1 (6 bases). CDR1 and CDR2 from the germline V gene are GTSNPN and SVGIG (reference sequence). The CDR3 has 13 residues. Trimming removed 4 bases from V and 1 base from J, with 10 bases in between. The CDR3 loop is CAWNRGRNTEAFF. CDR3 bases: TGTGCCTGGAATCGGGGGCGGAACACTGAAGCTTTCTTT. Filled out from reference TRBV30 and TRBJ1-1, the complete variable domain reads SQTIHQWPATLVQPVGSPLSLECTVEGTSNPNLYWYRQAAGRGLQLLFYSVGIGQISSEVPQNLSASRPQDRQFILSSKKLLLSDSGFYLCAWNRGRNTEAFFGQGTRLTVV.

V is TRBV7-9 and J is TRBJ2-5; 8 bases match TRBD1. The CDR3 is 15 amino acids. Germline CDR1 is SEHNR and CDR2 is FQNEAQ (reference sequence). Trimming removed 5 bases from V and 5 bases from J; junction bases left unmatched: 10. The CDR3 sequence is CASSPTTGVGETQYF. The CDR3 DNA is TGTGCCAGCAGCCCAACGACAGGGGTCGGGGAGACCCAGTACTTC.

The chain couples TRBV2 to TRBJ2-7, with 7 bases identical to TRBD2. The J segment lost 3 bases and the V segment lost 5 bases, leaving 7 bases of the junction unmatched. CDR3 size: 14 residues. Looked up from germline, CDR1 is SNHLY and CDR2 is FYNNEI. Here the CDR3 reads CASSPGDYFYEQYF. Here the CDR3 DNA reads TGTGCCAGCAGTCCTGGGGACTACTTCTACGAGCAGTACTTC.

The chain has TRBV30 and TRBJ2-5, with D perhaps being TRBD1 or TRBD2 (5 bases each). The germline gives CDR1 GTSNPN, CDR2 SVGIG (reference sequence). V was cut by 2 bases and J by 4 bases, with 8 bases left in between. The CDR3 length is 12 residues. DNA for the CDR3: TGTGCCTGGAGTCCAGGGAGAGAGACCCAGTACTTC. Translating it yields CAWSPGRETQYF.

This chain joins TRBV4-1 and TRBJ2-5, with D possibly TRBD1 on 6 matching bases. The CDR3 is 18 residues long. Germline V gene sequence: CDR1 MGHRA, CDR2 YSYEKL. V was trimmed by 3 bases and J by 4 bases, leaving 24 bases between them. The CDR3 is CASSQRTAISGVAETQYF. Here the CDR3 DNA reads TGCGCCAGCAGCCAGCGTACCGCCATCTCAGGGGTAGCAGAGACCCAGTACTTC.